This TCR beta chain was captured by sequencing in a study of blood T cell repertoires in COVID-19. Germline lookup yields CDR1 SGHNT and CDR2 YYREEE (reference sequence). The CDR3 consists of 15 residues. Trimming shortened V by 4 bases and J by 0 bases, and 11 bases separated the two germline ends. Under the authors' procedure: Estimation of nucleated cell counts was performed using reference gene primer amplification. Only in-frame clones appear in the TCRdb table, and some are missing; sequencing was by immunoSEQ multiplex PCR. That table gives V, J and clone size, and the DNA gave D and trimming. The sample has tens of thousands of clones; around 83% are singletons.

Sequencing used peripheral blood. This clonotype originated in a middle-aged man with active COVID-19. This chain joins TRBV5-4 and TRBJ2-4; possibly TRBD1 for D (5 bases). CDR3 loop: CASSIRQTAKNIQYF. CDR3 DNA sequence: TGTGCCAGCAGCATCCGACAGACAGCCAAAAACATTCAGTACTTC.